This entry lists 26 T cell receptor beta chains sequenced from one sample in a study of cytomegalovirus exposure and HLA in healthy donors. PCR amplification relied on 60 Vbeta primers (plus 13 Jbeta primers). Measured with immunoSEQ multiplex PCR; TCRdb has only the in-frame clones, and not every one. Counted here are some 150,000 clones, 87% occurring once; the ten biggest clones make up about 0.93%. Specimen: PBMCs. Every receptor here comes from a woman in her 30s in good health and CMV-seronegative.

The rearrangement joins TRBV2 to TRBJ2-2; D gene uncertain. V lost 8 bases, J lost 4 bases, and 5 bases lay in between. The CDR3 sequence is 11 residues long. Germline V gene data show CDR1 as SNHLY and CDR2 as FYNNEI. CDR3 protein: CASGSTGELFF. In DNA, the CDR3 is TGTGCCAGCGGTAGCACCGGGGAGCTGTTTTTT.

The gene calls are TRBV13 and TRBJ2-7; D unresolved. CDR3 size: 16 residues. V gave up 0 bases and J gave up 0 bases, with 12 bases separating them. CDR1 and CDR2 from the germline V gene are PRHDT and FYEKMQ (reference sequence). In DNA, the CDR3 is TGTGCCAGCAGCTTAGGCCCAGTCAGGCTCTCCTACGAGCAGTACTTC. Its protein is CASSLGPVRLSYEQYF.

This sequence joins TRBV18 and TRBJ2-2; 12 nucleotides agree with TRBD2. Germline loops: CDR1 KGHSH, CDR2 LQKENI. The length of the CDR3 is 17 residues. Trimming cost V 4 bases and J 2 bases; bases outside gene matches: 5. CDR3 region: CASSLTGLAGNTGELFF. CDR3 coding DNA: TGTGCCAGCTCACTCACGGGACTAGCGGGTAACACCGGGGAGCTGTTTTTT. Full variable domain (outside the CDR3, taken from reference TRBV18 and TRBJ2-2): NAGVMQNPRHLVRRRGQEARLRCSPMKGHSHVYWYRQLPEEGLKFMVYLQKENIIDESGMPKERFSAEFPKEGPSILRIQQVVRGDSAAYFCASSLTGLAGNTGELFFGEGSRLTVL.

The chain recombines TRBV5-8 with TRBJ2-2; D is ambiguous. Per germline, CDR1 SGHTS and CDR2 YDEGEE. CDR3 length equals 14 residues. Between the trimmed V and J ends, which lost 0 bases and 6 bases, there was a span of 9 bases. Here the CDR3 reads CASSLVLFAGELFF. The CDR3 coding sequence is TGTGCCAGCAGCTTGGTTCTATTCGCCGGGGAGCTGTTTTTT.

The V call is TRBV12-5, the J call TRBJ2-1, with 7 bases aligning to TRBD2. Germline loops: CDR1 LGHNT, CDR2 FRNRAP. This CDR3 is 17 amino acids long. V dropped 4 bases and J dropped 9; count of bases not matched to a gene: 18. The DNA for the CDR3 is TGTGCTAGTGGTTCCGGCGTCACTAGCGTCTCATTGGGTGAGCAGTTCTTC. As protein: CASGSGVTSVSLGEQFF.

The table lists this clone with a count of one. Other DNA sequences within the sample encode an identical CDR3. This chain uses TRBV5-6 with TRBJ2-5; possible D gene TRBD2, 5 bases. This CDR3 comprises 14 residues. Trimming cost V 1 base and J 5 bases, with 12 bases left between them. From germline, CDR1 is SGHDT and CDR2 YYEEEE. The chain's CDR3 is CASSLNGRRETQYF. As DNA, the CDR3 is TGTGCCAGCAGCTTGAACGGGCGGAGGGAGACCCAGTACTTC.

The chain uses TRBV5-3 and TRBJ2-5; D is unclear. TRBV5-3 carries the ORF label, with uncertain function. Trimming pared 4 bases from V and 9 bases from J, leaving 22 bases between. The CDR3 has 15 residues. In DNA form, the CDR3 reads TGTGCCAGAAGCACCCTAGAGGATCCACGGTTGGCCCAGTACTTC. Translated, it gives CARSTLEDPRLAQYF.

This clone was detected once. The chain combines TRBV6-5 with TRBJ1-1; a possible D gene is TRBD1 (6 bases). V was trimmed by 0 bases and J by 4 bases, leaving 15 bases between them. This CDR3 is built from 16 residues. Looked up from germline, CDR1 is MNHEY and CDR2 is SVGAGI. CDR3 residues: CASSYSGGGWFTEAFF. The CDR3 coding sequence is TGTGCCAGCAGTTACTCAGGGGGGGGATGGTTCACTGAAGCTTTCTTT.

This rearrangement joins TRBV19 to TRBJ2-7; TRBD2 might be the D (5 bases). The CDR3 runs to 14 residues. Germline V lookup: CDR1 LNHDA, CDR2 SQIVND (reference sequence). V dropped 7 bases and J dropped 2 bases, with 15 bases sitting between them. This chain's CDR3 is CASTPFEGAYEQYF. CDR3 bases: TGTGCCAGTACCCCTTTTGAGGGAGCCTACGAGCAGTACTTC. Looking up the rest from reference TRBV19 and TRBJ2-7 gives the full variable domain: DGGITQSPKYLFRKEGQNVTLSCEQNLNHDAMYWYRQDPGQGLRLIYYSQIVNDFQKGDIAEGYSVSREKKESFPLTVTSAQKNPTAFYLCASTPFEGAYEQYFGPGTRLTVT.

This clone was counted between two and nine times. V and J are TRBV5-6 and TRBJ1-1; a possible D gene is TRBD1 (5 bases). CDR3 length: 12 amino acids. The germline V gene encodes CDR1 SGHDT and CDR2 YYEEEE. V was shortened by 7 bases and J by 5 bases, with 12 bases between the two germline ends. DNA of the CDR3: TGTGCCAGCGGGTCCAGGGTTACTGAAGCTTTCTTT. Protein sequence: CASGSRVTEAFF.

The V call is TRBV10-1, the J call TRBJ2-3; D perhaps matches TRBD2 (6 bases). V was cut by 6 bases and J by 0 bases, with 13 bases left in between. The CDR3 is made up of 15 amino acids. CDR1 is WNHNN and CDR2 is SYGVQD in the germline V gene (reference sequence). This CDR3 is CASSELGGSTDTQYF. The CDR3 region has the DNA TGCGCCAGCAGCGAACTAGGAGGGAGCACAGATACGCAGTATTTT.

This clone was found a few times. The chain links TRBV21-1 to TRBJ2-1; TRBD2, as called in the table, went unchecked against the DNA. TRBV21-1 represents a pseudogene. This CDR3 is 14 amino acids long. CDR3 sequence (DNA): TGTGCCAGCAGCAAAGAGGTTAGCCTTAATGAGCAGTTCTTC. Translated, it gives CASSKEVSLNEQFF.

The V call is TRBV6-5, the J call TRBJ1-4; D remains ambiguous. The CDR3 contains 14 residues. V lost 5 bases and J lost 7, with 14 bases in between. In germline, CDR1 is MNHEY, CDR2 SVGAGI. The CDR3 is CASSTRGGGEKLFF. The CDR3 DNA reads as TGTGCCAGCAGTACCCGGGGAGGAGGTGAAAAACTGTTTTTT.

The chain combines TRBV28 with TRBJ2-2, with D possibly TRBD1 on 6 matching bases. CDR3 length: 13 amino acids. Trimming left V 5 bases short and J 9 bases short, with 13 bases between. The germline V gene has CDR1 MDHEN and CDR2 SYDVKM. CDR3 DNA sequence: TGTGCCAGCAGTGCCCAGGGGTTCTGGGAGCTGTTTTTT. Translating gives CASSAQGFWELFF.

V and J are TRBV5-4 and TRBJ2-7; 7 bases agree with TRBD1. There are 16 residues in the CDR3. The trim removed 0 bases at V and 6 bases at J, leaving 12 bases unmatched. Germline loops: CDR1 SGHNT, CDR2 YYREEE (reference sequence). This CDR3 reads CASSLGPGQRLSEQYF. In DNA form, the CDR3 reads TGTGCCAGCAGCTTGGGGCCGGGACAGAGACTTAGCGAGCAGTACTTC.

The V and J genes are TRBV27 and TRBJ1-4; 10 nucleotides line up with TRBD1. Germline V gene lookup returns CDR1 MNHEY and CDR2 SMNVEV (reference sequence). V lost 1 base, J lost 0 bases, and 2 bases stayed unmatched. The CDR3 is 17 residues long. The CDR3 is CASSLFGTGATNEKLFF. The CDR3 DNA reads TGTGCCAGCAGTTTATTCGGGACAGGGGCAACTAATGAAAAACTGTTTTTT.

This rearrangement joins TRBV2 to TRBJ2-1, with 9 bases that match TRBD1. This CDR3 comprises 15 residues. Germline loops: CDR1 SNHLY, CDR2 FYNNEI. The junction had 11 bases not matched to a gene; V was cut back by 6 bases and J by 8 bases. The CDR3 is CASRGGGTGLDEQFF. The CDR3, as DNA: TGTGCCAGCAGGGGAGGAGGGACAGGGCTCGATGAGCAGTTCTTC.

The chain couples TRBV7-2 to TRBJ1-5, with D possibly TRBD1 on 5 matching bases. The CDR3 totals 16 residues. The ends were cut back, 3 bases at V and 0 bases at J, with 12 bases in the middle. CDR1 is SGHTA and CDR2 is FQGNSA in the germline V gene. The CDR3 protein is CASSLSAGYSNQPQHF. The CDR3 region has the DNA TGTGCCAGCAGCTTGTCCGCAGGGTATAGCAATCAGCCCCAGCATTTT. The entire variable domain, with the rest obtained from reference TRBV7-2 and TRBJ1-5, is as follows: GAGVSQSPSNKVTEKGKDVELRCDPISGHTALYWYRQSLGQGLEFLIYFQGNSAPDKSGLPSDRFSAERTGGSVSTLTIQRTQQEDSAVYLCASSLSAGYSNQPQHFGDGTRLSIL.

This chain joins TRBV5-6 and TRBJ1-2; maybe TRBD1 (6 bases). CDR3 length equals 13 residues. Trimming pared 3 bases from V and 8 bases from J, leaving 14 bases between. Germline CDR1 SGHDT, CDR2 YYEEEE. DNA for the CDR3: TGTGCCAGCAGCTGGATACAGGGAGACGGCTACACCTTC. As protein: CASSWIQGDGYTF.

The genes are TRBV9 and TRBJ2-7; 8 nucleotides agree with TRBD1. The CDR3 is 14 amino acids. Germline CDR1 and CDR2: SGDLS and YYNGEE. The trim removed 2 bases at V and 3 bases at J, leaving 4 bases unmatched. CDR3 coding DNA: TGTGCCAGCAGCGTCGGGACAGGCCACTACGAGCAGTACTTC. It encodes CASSVGTGHYEQYF. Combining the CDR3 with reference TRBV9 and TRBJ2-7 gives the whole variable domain DSGVTQTPKHLITATGQRVTLRCSPRSGDLSVYWYQQSLDQGLQFLIQYYNGEERAKGNILERFSAQQFPDLHSELNLSSLELGDSALYFCASSVGTGHYEQYFGPGTRLTVT.

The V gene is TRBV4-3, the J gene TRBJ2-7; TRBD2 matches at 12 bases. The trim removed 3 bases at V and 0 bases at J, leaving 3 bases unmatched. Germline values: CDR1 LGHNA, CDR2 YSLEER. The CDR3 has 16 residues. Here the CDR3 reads CASSHGTSGSSYEQYF. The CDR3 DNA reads TGCGCCAGCAGCCATGGGACTAGCGGGTCCTCCTACGAGCAGTACTTC.

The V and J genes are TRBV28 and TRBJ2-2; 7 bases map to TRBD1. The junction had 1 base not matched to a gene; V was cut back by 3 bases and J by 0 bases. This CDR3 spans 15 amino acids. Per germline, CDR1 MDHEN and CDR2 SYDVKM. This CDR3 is CASSLQGANTGELFF. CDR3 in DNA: TGTGCCAGCAGTTTGCAGGGGGCGAACACCGGGGAGCTGTTTTTT.

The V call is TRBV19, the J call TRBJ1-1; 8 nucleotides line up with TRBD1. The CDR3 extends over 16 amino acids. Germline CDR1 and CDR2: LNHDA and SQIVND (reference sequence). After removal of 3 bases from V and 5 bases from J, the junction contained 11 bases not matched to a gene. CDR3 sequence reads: CASSMGTGPPGTEAFF. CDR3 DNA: TGTGCCAGTAGTATGGGGACAGGTCCACCCGGAACTGAAGCTTTCTTT.

The CDR3 DNA sequence: TGTGCCAGCAGCCAAGTTGGTGACTTCTACGAGCAGTACTTC. Its protein product is CASSQVGDFYEQYF. The V call is TRBV14, the J call TRBJ2-7; D unresolved. Looked up from germline, CDR1 is SGHDN and CDR2 is FVKESK. V lost 1 base, J lost 3 bases, and 10 bases lay in between. The CDR3 has 14 residues.

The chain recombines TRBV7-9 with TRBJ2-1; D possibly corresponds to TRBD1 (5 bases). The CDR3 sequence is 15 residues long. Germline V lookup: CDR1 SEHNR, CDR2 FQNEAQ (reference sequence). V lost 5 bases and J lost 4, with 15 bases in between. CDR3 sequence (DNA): TGTGCCAGCAGCCGCCAGCCCCAGGGATACAATGAGCAGTTCTTC. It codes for CASSRQPQGYNEQFF.

In DNA form, the CDR3 reads TGTGCCACCAGCAGAGATCGTGAGCCCCCGGCGGGGGATGGCTACACCTTC. Amino acid sequence: CATSRDREPPAGDGYTF. The chain carries TRBV15 and TRBJ1-2; tentatively, D is TRBD1 (5 bases). The V gene's germline CDR1 is LNHNV and CDR2 YYDKDF (reference sequence). This CDR3 contains 17 residues. V was pared by 0 bases and J by 6 bases, with 20 bases between. Looking up the rest from reference TRBV15 and TRBJ1-2 gives the full variable domain: DAMVIQNPRYQVTQFGKPVTLSCSQTLNHNVMYWYQQKSSQAPKLLFHYYDKDFNNEADTPDNFQSRRPNTSFCFLDIRSPGLGDTAMYLCATSRDREPPAGDGYTFGSGTRLTVV.